This is a list of T cell receptor beta chains from one sample in a study of cytomegalovirus exposure and HLA in healthy donors. Clones were sequenced by immunoSEQ multiplex PCR, and TCRdb holds only the in-frame ones, with some missing. The table includes roughly 180,000 clones, 65% to 85% detected once. The sample consisted of PBMCs. Receptors were obtained from a woman aged 25 to 45 in good health and CMV-seropositive. The conserved cysteine and the conserved F or W are not part of the CDR3 here. Each record gives: V gene, CDR3 length, D gene, J gene, CDR3 protein. The D gene is left open where the match is weak.

>TRBV25-1|12|.|TRBJ1-5
ASSAQGIGLPQH
>TRBV28|13|.|TRBJ2-2
ASSLAQGIRGELF
>TRBV7-9|14|TRBD1|TRBJ2-3
ASSSRRTGGSDTQY
>TRBV10-2|15|TRBD1|TRBJ2-7
ASAGWDRGGSSYEQY
>TRBV7-9|14|.|TRBJ1-1
ASSLLQGTMNTEAF
>TRBV27|14|.|TRBJ1-1
ASSLLSGRLNTEAF
>TRBV10-2|13|.|TRBJ1-4
ASTLTVATNEKLF
>TRBV5-6|11|TRBD1|TRBJ2-7
ASSPDRDYEQY
>TRBV4-3|10|.|TRBJ2-1
ASSQVNNEQF
>TRBV10-3|11|TRBD2|TRBJ2-7
AIRLAGESEQY
>TRBV13|15|TRBD2|TRBJ2-3
ASSRYRTSGITDTQY
>TRBV7-8|13|.|TRBJ2-7
ASSSPTHSSYEQY
>TRBV9|14|.|TRBJ2-2
ASRKTRGADTGELF
>TRBV7-9|14|TRBD1|TRBJ2-2
ASSSPGQGAPGELF
>TRBV2|13|TRBD2|TRBJ2-3
ASGDGREWTDTQY
>TRBV6-5|12|TRBD1|TRBJ1-5
ASRAPGQYQPQH
>TRBV5-6|10|.|TRBJ1-1
ASSLGRTEAF
>TRBV2|9|.|TRBJ1-2
ATINRVGYT
>TRBV6-5|12|.|TRBJ2-5
ASSYMRGLETQY
>TRBV20-1|8|.|TRBJ1-4
SATEKKLF
>TRBV11-2|13|TRBD1|TRBJ1-1
ASSPRQGTNTEAF
>TRBV14|15|.|TRBJ2-3
ASSQDRGRGSTDTQY
>TRBV19|13|.|TRBJ2-6
ASSDRTSGANVLT
>TRBV10-3|14|TRBD1|TRBJ1-2
AISETRLRDRLGYT
>TRBV5-6|14|.|TRBJ2-1
ASSRQVGASYNEQF
>TRBV6-5|11|.|TRBJ1-2
ASTPGQMYGYT
>TRBV7-2|13|.|TRBJ2-2
ASSLDFRVTGELF
>TRBV7-7|10|TRBD1|TRBJ2-5
ASSQDRQTQY
>TRBV28|10|.|TRBJ2-1
ASSFGDNEQF
>TRBV7-9|17|TRBD2|TRBJ2-1
ASSPIPRLAGELLNEQF